A selection of T cell receptor beta chains follows, all from one sample in a study of blood T cell repertoires in COVID-19. Data came from immunoSEQ multiplex PCR; TCRdb stores just in-frame clones and leaves some out. The sample holds 200,000 to 250,000 clones, approximately 80% seen once. Sequencing used peripheral blood. Receptors were obtained from a woman aged 80 or older with active or convalescent COVID-19. The CDR3 runs from the conserved cysteine through the conserved F or W. The order of the fields is J gene, clone size, D gene, V gene, CDR3 protein, CDR3 DNA. D genes are given only for firm matches. Expanded clones get a size class; other rows say once, few or many, or leave the size out.

j_gene: TRBJ1-3; abundance: many; d_gene: -; v_gene: TRBV18; CDR3aa: CASSPSDSNTIYF; CDR3nt: TGTGCCAGCTCACCATCGGACTCAAACACCATATATTTT
j_gene: TRBJ1-2; abundance: -; d_gene: TRBD1; v_gene: TRBV30; CDR3aa: CAWSVLGTGVRYTF; CDR3nt: TGTGCCTGGAGTGTACTCGGGACAGGAGTCCGCTACACCTTC
j_gene: TRBJ1-2; abundance: -; d_gene: -; v_gene: TRBV19; CDR3aa: CASSPESTAAAYGYTF; CDR3nt: TGTGCCAGTAGTCCAGAGAGTACAGCGGCAGCCTATGGCTACACCTTC
j_gene: TRBJ2-7; abundance: few; d_gene: TRBD1; v_gene: TRBV5-1; CDR3aa: CASSLADRGGYEQYF; CDR3nt: TGCGCCAGCAGCTTGGCCGACAGGGGTGGCTACGAGCAGTACTTC
j_gene: TRBJ2-1; abundance: -; d_gene: -; v_gene: TRBV6-7; CDR3aa: CASSYSRAVGGPQFF; CDR3nt: TGTGCCAGCAGTTACTCGAGGGCGGTGGGGGGGCCACAGTTCTTC
j_gene: TRBJ1-3; abundance: -; d_gene: -; v_gene: TRBV5-5; CDR3aa: CASSGIGTDSLGNTIYF; CDR3nt: TGTGCCAGCAGCGGTATTGGGACGGACAGTTTGGGGAACACCATATATTTT
j_gene: TRBJ1-5; abundance: -; d_gene: TRBD1; v_gene: TRBV11-3; CDR3aa: CASSLGQGSGQPQHF; CDR3nt: TGTGCCAGCAGCCTGGGACAGGGGTCCGGTCAGCCCCAGCATTTT
j_gene: TRBJ1-2; abundance: once; d_gene: -; v_gene: TRBV6-1; CDR3aa: CASRYFSGMWGYTF; CDR3nt: TGTGCCAGCAGGTACTTCTCAGGGATGTGGGGCTACACCTTC
j_gene: TRBJ1-2; abundance: -; d_gene: TRBD1; v_gene: TRBV9; CDR3aa: CASSPGDREGYGYTF; CDR3nt: TGTGCCAGCAGCCCCGGGGACAGGGAAGGATATGGCTACACCTTC
j_gene: TRBJ2-3; abundance: -; d_gene: -; v_gene: TRBV24-1; CDR3aa: CATSDPVTTQYF; CDR3nt: TGTGCCACCAGTGATCCAGTAACTACGCAGTATTTT
j_gene: TRBJ2-1; abundance: -; d_gene: -; v_gene: TRBV7-9; CDR3aa: CASSLGSPGAEQFF; CDR3nt: TGTGCCAGCAGCTTGGGCTCCCCTGGGGCTGAGCAGTTCTTC
j_gene: TRBJ2-6; abundance: once; d_gene: -; v_gene: TRBV19; CDR3aa: CASSIASSGANVLTF; CDR3nt: TGTGCCAGTAGTATAGCGAGCTCTGGGGCCAACGTCCTGACTTTC
j_gene: TRBJ1-2; abundance: once; d_gene: TRBD1; v_gene: TRBV7-2; CDR3aa: CASSLDSAGGTYGYTF; CDR3nt: TGTGCCAGCAGCTTAGATTCCGCAGGGGGCACCTATGGCTACACCTTC
j_gene: TRBJ1-3; abundance: -; d_gene: TRBD1; v_gene: TRBV5-6; CDR3aa: CASSLSAGTGSGNTIYF; CDR3nt: TGTGCCAGCAGCTTGTCCGCCGGGACAGGGTCCGGAAACACCATATATTTT
j_gene: TRBJ2-4; abundance: -; d_gene: TRBD1; v_gene: TRBV5-8; CDR3aa: CASSLGQGAKNIQYF; CDR3nt: TGTGCCAGCAGCTTGGGGCAGGGGGCTAAAAACATTCAGTACTTC
j_gene: TRBJ2-4; abundance: -; d_gene: -; v_gene: TRBV11-3; CDR3aa: CASSSGVMAKNIQYF; CDR3nt: TGTGCCAGCAGCTCAGGGGTGATGGCCAAAAACATTCAGTACTTC
j_gene: TRBJ1-1; abundance: few; d_gene: -; v_gene: TRBV30; CDR3aa: CAWSNRLDTEAFF; CDR3nt: TGTGCCTGGAGTAACAGGTTGGACACTGAAGCTTTCTTT
j_gene: TRBJ2-5; abundance: -; d_gene: -; v_gene: TRBV11-3; CDR3aa: CASSPSQAQETQYF; CDR3nt: TGTGCCAGCAGCCCCTCTCAGGCTCAAGAGACCCAGTACTTC
j_gene: TRBJ1-2; abundance: -; d_gene: TRBD1; v_gene: TRBV7-8; CDR3aa: CASRRPSEGGGYTF; CDR3nt: TGTGCCAGCCGCAGACCCTCCGAAGGGGGCGGCTACACCTTC
j_gene: TRBJ1-1; abundance: -; d_gene: -; v_gene: TRBV12-3/TRBV12-4; CDR3aa: CASSPSGLREAFF; CDR3nt: TGTGCCAGCAGCCCTTCGGGTCTGAGGGAAGCTTTCTTT
j_gene: TRBJ2-1; abundance: -; d_gene: -; v_gene: TRBV12-3/TRBV12-4; CDR3aa: CASSFSFSTAGFF; CDR3nt: TGTGCCAGCAGTTTTAGTTTCTCGACGGCGGGGTTCTTC
j_gene: TRBJ2-5; abundance: -; d_gene: -; v_gene: TRBV11-2; CDR3aa: CASRTPGTGTGAVAQYF; CDR3nt: TGTGCCAGCAGAACCCCCGGTACCGGGACTGGTGCCGTGGCCCAGTACTTC
j_gene: TRBJ2-7; abundance: -; d_gene: TRBD1; v_gene: TRBV28; CDR3aa: CASSSPRQGRYEQYF; CDR3nt: TGTGCCAGCAGTTCCCCCCGACAGGGAAGGTACGAGCAGTACTTC
j_gene: TRBJ2-3; abundance: -; d_gene: TRBD2; v_gene: TRBV5-6; CDR3aa: CASSRLAGGKDTQYF; CDR3nt: TGTGCCAGCAGCCGACTAGCGGGGGGAAAAGATACGCAGTATTTT
j_gene: TRBJ2-5; abundance: -; d_gene: TRBD2; v_gene: TRBV4-2; CDR3aa: CASSPFRSSGGQETQYF; CDR3nt: TGTGCCAGCAGCCCGTTTAGGTCTAGCGGGGGCCAAGAGACCCAGTACTTC
j_gene: TRBJ1-3; abundance: -; d_gene: TRBD1; v_gene: TRBV7-9; CDR3aa: CASSNSGGSGNTIYF; CDR3nt: TGTGCCAGCAGCAATTCAGGGGGCTCTGGAAACACCATATATTTT
j_gene: TRBJ2-6; abundance: -; d_gene: TRBD1; v_gene: TRBV5-4; CDR3aa: CASSSRGGANVLTF; CDR3nt: TGTGCCAGCAGCTCCAGGGGGGGGGCCAACGTCCTGACTTTC
j_gene: TRBJ2-1; abundance: -; d_gene: TRBD1; v_gene: TRBV11-2; CDR3aa: CASRDRPGQGYNEQFF; CDR3nt: TGTGCCAGCAGAGATAGACCGGGACAGGGCTACAATGAGCAGTTCTTC
j_gene: TRBJ1-3; abundance: -; d_gene: -; v_gene: TRBV7-9; CDR3aa: CASSLGPSGNTIYF; CDR3nt: TGTGCCAGCAGCTTAGGTCCTTCTGGAAACACCATATATTTT
j_gene: TRBJ2-7; abundance: -; d_gene: TRBD2; v_gene: TRBV6-2/TRBV6-3; CDR3aa: CASSDSGPGLYEQYF; CDR3nt: TGTGCCAGCAGCGATAGCGGGCCGGGACTCTACGAGCAGTACTTC
j_gene: TRBJ1-3; abundance: once; d_gene: TRBD1; v_gene: TRBV5-1; CDR3aa: CASSGAPGGNGNTIYF; CDR3nt: TGCGCCAGCAGCGGAGCCCCAGGGGGCAATGGAAACACCATATATTTT
j_gene: TRBJ1-2; abundance: once; d_gene: TRBD1; v_gene: TRBV7-8; CDR3aa: CASSSEPGGTGYGYTF; CDR3nt: TGTGCCAGCAGCTCGGAACCAGGGGGAACTGGCTATGGCTACACCTTC
j_gene: TRBJ2-7; abundance: once; d_gene: TRBD2; v_gene: TRBV6-1; CDR3aa: CASSEKRGAGPPYEQYF; CDR3nt: TGTGCCAGCAGTGAAAAGCGGGGGGCCGGTCCCCCCTACGAGCAGTACTTC
j_gene: TRBJ2-3; abundance: -; d_gene: TRBD1; v_gene: TRBV2; CDR3aa: CASSNRDRGSDTQYF; CDR3nt: TGTGCCAGCAGTAACCGGGACAGGGGATCAGATACGCAGTATTTT
j_gene: TRBJ1-3; abundance: -; d_gene: -; v_gene: TRBV7-2; CDR3aa: CASSPMGGNSGNTIYF; CDR3nt: TGTGCCAGCAGCCCGATGGGGGGAAATTCTGGAAACACCATATATTTT
j_gene: TRBJ1-2; abundance: -; d_gene: TRBD1; v_gene: TRBV12-3/TRBV12-4; CDR3aa: CASSGQGDYGYTF; CDR3nt: TGTGCCAGCAGCGGACAGGGGGACTATGGCTACACCTTC
j_gene: TRBJ2-2; abundance: -; d_gene: -; v_gene: TRBV7-2; CDR3aa: CASSLQASATGELFF; CDR3nt: TGTGCCAGCAGCTTACAGGCCTCGGCCACCGGGGAGCTGTTTTTT
j_gene: TRBJ1-1; abundance: -; d_gene: -; v_gene: TRBV4-3; CDR3aa: CASSQEGEGPDTEAFF; CDR3nt: TGCGCCAGCAGCCAAGAAGGGGAAGGGCCGGACACTGAAGCTTTCTTT
j_gene: TRBJ2-7; abundance: few; d_gene: TRBD1; v_gene: TRBV28; CDR3aa: CASSPGQSYEQYF; CDR3nt: TGTGCCAGCAGTCCGGGACAGTCCTACGAGCAGTACTTC
j_gene: TRBJ2-7; abundance: -; d_gene: -; v_gene: TRBV6-5; CDR3aa: CASSYGGGTGGYEQYF; CDR3nt: TGTGCCAGCAGTTACGGGGGGGGCACAGGGGGCTACGAGCAGTACTTC
j_gene: TRBJ1-4; abundance: -; d_gene: -; v_gene: TRBV4-1; CDR3aa: CASKTATTTNEKLFF; CDR3nt: TGCGCCAGCAAGACAGCAACTACAACTAATGAAAAACTGTTTTTT
j_gene: TRBJ2-2; abundance: -; d_gene: TRBD1; v_gene: TRBV5-8; CDR3aa: CASGRTGGYNGELFF; CDR3nt: TGTGCCAGCGGGCGGACAGGGGGTTACAACGGGGAGCTGTTTTTT
j_gene: TRBJ2-1; abundance: -; d_gene: -; v_gene: TRBV4-2; CDR3aa: CASSQGGVNPKQFF; CDR3nt: TGTGCCAGCAGCCAAGGGGGCGTCAACCCAAAGCAGTTCTTC
j_gene: TRBJ2-3; abundance: -; d_gene: -; v_gene: TRBV7-3; CDR3aa: CASSRGLPSTDTQYF; CDR3nt: TGTGCCAGCAGTCGAGGACTACCCAGCACAGATACGCAGTATTTT
j_gene: TRBJ2-7; abundance: once; d_gene: -; v_gene: TRBV30; CDR3aa: CAWSGGGETLDWYEQYF; CDR3nt: TGTGCCTGGAGTGGAGGAGGAGAAACTCTGGACTGGTACGAGCAGTACTTC
j_gene: TRBJ1-2; abundance: few; d_gene: -; v_gene: TRBV3-1/TRBV3-2; CDR3aa: CASSPRTPNYGYTF; CDR3nt: TGTGCCAGCAGCCCCCGGACACCTAACTATGGCTACACCTTC
j_gene: TRBJ1-2; abundance: -; d_gene: -; v_gene: TRBV12-3/TRBV12-4; CDR3aa: CASSQKGDGYTF; CDR3nt: TGTGCCAGCAGTCAGAAGGGGGATGGCTACACCTTC
j_gene: TRBJ2-1; abundance: -; d_gene: -; v_gene: TRBV5-8; CDR3aa: CATILLGREDNEQFF; CDR3nt: TGTGCCACCATCCTCCTGGGCAGGGAGGACAATGAGCAGTTCTTC
j_gene: TRBJ2-2; abundance: few; d_gene: -; v_gene: TRBV24-1; CDR3aa: CATRGAANTGELFF; CDR3nt: TGTGCCACCAGAGGGGCGGCGAACACCGGGGAGCTGTTTTTT
j_gene: TRBJ2-1; abundance: -; d_gene: TRBD2; v_gene: TRBV3-1/TRBV3-2; CDR3aa: CASSHAGGNYNEQFF; CDR3nt: TGTGCCAGCAGCCATGCGGGGGGAAACTACAATGAGCAGTTCTTC
j_gene: TRBJ2-5; abundance: -; d_gene: -; v_gene: TRBV7-2; CDR3aa: CASSLGMGAFMETQYF; CDR3nt: TGTGCCAGCAGCTTAGGGATGGGAGCGTTTATGGAGACCCAGTACTTC
j_gene: TRBJ2-3; abundance: -; d_gene: -; v_gene: TRBV7-2; CDR3aa: CASSLDRSTDTQYF; CDR3nt: TGTGCCAGCAGCTTAGACAGGAGCACAGATACGCAGTATTTT